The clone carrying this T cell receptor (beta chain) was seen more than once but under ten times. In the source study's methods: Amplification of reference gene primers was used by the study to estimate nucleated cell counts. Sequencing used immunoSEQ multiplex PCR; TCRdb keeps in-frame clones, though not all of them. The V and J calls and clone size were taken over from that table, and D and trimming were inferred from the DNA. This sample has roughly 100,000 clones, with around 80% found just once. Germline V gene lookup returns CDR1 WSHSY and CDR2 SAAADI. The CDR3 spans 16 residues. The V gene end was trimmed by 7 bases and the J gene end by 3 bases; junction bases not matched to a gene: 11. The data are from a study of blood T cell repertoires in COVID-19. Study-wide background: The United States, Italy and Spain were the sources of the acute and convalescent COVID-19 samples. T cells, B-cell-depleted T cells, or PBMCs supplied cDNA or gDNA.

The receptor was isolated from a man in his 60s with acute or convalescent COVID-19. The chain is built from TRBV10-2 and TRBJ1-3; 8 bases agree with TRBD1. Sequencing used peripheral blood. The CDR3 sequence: CASKYGTGSLGNTIYF. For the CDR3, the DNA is TGCGCCAGCAAGTACGGGACAGGATCGCTTGGAAACACCATATATTTT.